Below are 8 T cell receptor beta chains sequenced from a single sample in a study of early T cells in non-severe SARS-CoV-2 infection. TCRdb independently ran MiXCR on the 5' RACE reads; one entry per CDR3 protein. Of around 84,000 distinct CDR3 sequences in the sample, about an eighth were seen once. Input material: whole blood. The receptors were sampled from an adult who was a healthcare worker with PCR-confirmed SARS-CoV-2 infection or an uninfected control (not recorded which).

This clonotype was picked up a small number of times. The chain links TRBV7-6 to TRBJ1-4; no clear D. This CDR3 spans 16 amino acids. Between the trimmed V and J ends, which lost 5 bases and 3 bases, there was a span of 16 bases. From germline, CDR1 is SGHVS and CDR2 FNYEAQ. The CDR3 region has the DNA TGTGCCAGCAGCCGACTCGGGGAGGAGGCTAATGAAAAACTGTTTTTT. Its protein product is CASSRLGEEANEKLFF.

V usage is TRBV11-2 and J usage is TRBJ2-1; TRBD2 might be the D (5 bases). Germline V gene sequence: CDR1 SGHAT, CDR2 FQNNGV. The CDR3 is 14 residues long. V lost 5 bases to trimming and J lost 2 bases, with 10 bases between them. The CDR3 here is CASSPQAAYNEQFF. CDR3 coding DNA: TGTGCCAGCAGCCCCCAAGCGGCCTACAATGAGCAGTTCTTC. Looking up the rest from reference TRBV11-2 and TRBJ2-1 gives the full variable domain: EAGVAQSPRYKIIEKRQSVAFWCNPISGHATLYWYQQILGQGPKLLIQFQNNGVVDDSQLPKDRFSAERLKGVDSTLKIQPAKLEDSAVYLCASSPQAAYNEQFFGPGTRLTVL.

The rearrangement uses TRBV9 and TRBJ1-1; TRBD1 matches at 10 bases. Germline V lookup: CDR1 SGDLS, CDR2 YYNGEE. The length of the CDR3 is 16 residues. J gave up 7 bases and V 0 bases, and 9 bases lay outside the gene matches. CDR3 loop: CASSVGGTGVPLEAFF. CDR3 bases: TGTGCCAGCAGCGTAGGGGGGACAGGGGTACCCCTTGAAGCTTTCTTT. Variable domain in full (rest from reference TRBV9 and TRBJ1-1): DSGVTQTPKHLITATGQRVTLRCSPRSGDLSVYWYQQSLDQGLQFLIQYYNGEERAKGNILERFSAQQFPDLHSELNLSSLELGDSALYFCASSVGGTGVPLEAFFGQGTRLTVV.

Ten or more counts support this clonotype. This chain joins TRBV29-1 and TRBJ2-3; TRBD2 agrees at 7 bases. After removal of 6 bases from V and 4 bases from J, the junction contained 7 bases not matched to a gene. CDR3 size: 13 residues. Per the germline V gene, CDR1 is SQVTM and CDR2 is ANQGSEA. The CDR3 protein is CSVRPREADTQYF. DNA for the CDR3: TGCAGCGTGCGACCCCGGGAGGCAGATACGCAGTATTTT.

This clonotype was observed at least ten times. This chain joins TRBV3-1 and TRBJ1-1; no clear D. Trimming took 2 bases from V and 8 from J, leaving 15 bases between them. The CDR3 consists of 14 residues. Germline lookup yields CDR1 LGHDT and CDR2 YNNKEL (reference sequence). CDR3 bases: TGTGCCAGCAGCCAATATTTAACCCTTGAAGAAGCTTTCTTT. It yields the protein CASSQYLTLEEAFF.

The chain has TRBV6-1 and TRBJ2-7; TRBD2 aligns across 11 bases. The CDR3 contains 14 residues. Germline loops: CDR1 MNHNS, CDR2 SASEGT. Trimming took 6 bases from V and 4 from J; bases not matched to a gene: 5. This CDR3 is CASRLAGGVYEQYF. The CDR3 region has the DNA TGTGCCAGCAGGCTAGCGGGAGGTGTTTACGAGCAGTACTTC.

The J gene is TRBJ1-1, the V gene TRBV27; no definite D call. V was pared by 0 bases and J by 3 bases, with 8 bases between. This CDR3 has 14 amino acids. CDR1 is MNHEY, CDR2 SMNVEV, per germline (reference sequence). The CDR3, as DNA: TGTGCCAGCAGTTTATCCGGCAGAGACACTGAAGCTTTCTTT. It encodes CASSLSGRDTEAFF.

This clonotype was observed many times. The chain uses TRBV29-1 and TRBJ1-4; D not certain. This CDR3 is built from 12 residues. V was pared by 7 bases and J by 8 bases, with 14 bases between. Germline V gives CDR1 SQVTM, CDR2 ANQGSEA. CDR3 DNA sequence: TGCAGCGGGCGCGCCCCCGGAGAAAAACTGTTTTTT. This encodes CSGRAPGEKLFF.